This T cell receptor (beta chain) was sequenced for a study of regulatory T cells in long-lasting Graves disease. Regarding time point: newly diagnosed GD, antithyroid drugs for less than 3 months. From PBMCs, RNA was extracted and then used to make the TCR library. V dropped 3 bases and J dropped 1 base, with 10 bases sitting between them. Germline assignment: CDR1 SGHKS and CDR2 YYEKEE (reference sequence). This CDR3 region has 14 residues. This clonotype was observed a few times. CDR3 regions were amplified by Arm-PCR using iRepertoire HTBI primers to build TCR beta libraries. TCRdb fed the multiplex PCR reads into MiXCR, producing one record per CDR3 protein. This sample yields fewer than 550,000 distinct CDR3 sequences, of which approximately 16% are seen a single time; 20% to 25% belongs to the top ten. The sample also formed part of further work on T cells in Graves' hyperthyroidism and ophthalmopathy. That study reports: The HTBI set primed first-round TCR CDR3 RT-PCR.

The J gene is TRBJ1-1, the V gene TRBV5-5; D not certain. This specimen consisted of peripheral blood mononuclear cells (PBMCs), obtained at new diagnosis, from a patient treated with antithyroid drugs. The sequence was collected from a woman aged 40 to 65 with Graves disease. CDR3 residues: CASSYLWENTEAFF. The CDR3 nucleotides read TGTGCCAGCAGCTACCTGTGGGAGAACACTGAAGCTTTCTTT.